The 13 T cell receptor beta chains presented below share a single source sample, sequenced in a study of blood T cells in healthy people across ages. A sample-barcoded 5' primer and a J-beta primer mix were used in a second PCR of roughly 6 to 11 cycles. MiXCR was run by TCRdb on the 5' RACE reads, yielding one entry per CDR3 protein. Here the sample spans hundreds of thousands of distinct CDR3 sequences, roughly 41% being singletons. Sequenced input: blood. These receptors were taken from an elderly man in good health.

V gene TRBV20-1 combines with J gene TRBJ2-4; 7 nucleotides agree with TRBD2. V was clipped by 6 bases and J by 4 bases; unmatched bases: 15. Germline V gives CDR1 DFQATT, CDR2 SNEGSKA (reference sequence). This CDR3 has 16 residues. The CDR3 loop reads CSAPPVAGEIKNIQYF. The CDR3 DNA follows: TGCAGTGCCCCCCCTGTGGCGGGAGAAATTAAAAACATTCAGTACTTC.

The CDR3 DNA reads TGCAGTGCTAACGGGAGGGCAGATACGCAGTATTTT. It yields the protein CSANGRADTQYF. The chain couples TRBV20-1 to TRBJ2-3; 8 nucleotides align to TRBD2. V lost 4 bases and J lost 4; bases outside the gene matches: 1. The germline CDR1 and CDR2 sequences are DFQATT and SNEGSKA (reference sequence). CDR3 size: 12 residues.

This clonotype was recorded a few times. The chain links TRBV6-5 to TRBJ2-3, with D perhaps matching TRBD2 (5 bases). This CDR3 region has 17 residues. The germline gives CDR1 MNHEY, CDR2 SVGAGI. V lost 0 bases to trimming and J lost 4 bases, with 17 bases between them. The CDR3 region is CASSYSSDGGGPDTQYF. CDR3 nucleotides: TGTGCCAGCAGTTACTCGAGTGATGGTGGCGGGCCAGATACGCAGTATTTT.

The gene calls are TRBV11-3 and TRBJ1-1; D gene uncertain. Trimming took off 1 base at V and 8 bases at J, with 8 bases between the two ends. There are 12 residues in the CDR3. Per the germline V gene, CDR1 is SGHNT and CDR2 is YENEEA. The CDR3 is CASSLGSGEAFF. The CDR3 bases are TGTGCCAGCAGCTTAGGAAGTGGGGAAGCTTTCTTT.

The rearrangement uses TRBV2 and TRBJ1-5; 8 nucleotides agree with TRBD1. CDR3 size: 19 residues. V shed 4 bases, J shed 0 bases, and the junction held 14 bases outside the gene matches. CDR1 is SNHLY and CDR2 is FYNNEI in the germline V gene. The CDR3 here is CASSGDRGLASVSNQPQHF. In DNA form, the CDR3 reads TGTGCCAGCAGTGGCGACAGGGGATTGGCAAGCGTTAGCAATCAGCCCCAGCATTTT.

This clonotype was observed a handful of times. The V and J genes are TRBV6-8 and TRBJ2-4; possibly TRBD2 for D (6 bases). The tail of the sequence fits TRBJ2-7 better, so the J call may be wrong. This CDR3 spans 12 amino acids. Per germline, CDR1 MNHGY and CDR2 SAAAGT. The CDR3 DNA follows: TGTGCCAGCATAGGAGGGATCCACGAGCAGTACTTC. Residues: CASIGGIHEQYF.

The sample holds one count of this clonotype. The junction departs from the called germline gene at one end, perhaps through a read error. The V and J genes are TRBV7-9 and TRBJ2-3; 8 nucleotides align to TRBD2. The CDR3 runs to 17 residues. Germline CDR1 reads SEHNR; CDR2 reads FQNEAQ (reference sequence). Here the CDR3 DNA reads TGTGCCAGCGGCTTACTTGGGACTAGATCGACCCTAGATACGCAGTATTTT. Protein product: CASGLLGTRSTLDTQYF.

This sequence joins TRBV25-1 and TRBJ1-5; the match to TRBD1 covers 7 bases. J was trimmed by 1 base and V by 9 bases; bases with no gene match: 9. Germline CDR1 reads MGHDK; CDR2 reads SYGVNS. The CDR3 has 15 amino acids. CDR3 nucleotide sequence: TGTGCCAGTAGGCAGGGGGGGGCAAGCAATCAGCCCCAGCATTTT. Encoded protein: CASRQGGASNQPQHF.

On this clonotype itself: This clone may be a read error of a much larger clone one base away. The gene calls are TRBV11-2 and TRBJ2-3, with a possible D match to TRBD1 (6 bases). Germline values: CDR1 SGHAT, CDR2 FQNNGV. This CDR3 region has 15 residues. Trimming removed 3 bases from V and 0 bases from J, with 10 bases in between. As DNA, the CDR3 is TGTGCCAGCAGCTTTGGACAGACTAGCACAGATACGCAGTATTTT. It codes for CASSFGQTSTDTQYF.

This clonotype has only a few counts. As DNA, the CDR3 is TGTGCCAGCAGTGAATTCTCAGATACGCAGTATTTT. It codes for CASSEFSDTQYF. The chain recombines TRBV6-1 with TRBJ2-3; no firm D call. This CDR3 spans 12 amino acids. Between the trimmed V and J ends, which lost 2 bases and 4 bases, there was a span of 4 bases. From germline, CDR1 is MNHNS and CDR2 SASEGT.

This clonotype was found once. The chain employs TRBV18 and TRBJ2-1; no clear D gene. This CDR3 comprises 14 residues. Germline V gene data show CDR1 as KGHSH and CDR2 as LQKENI. Trimming left V 1 base short and J 10 bases short, with 14 bases between. CDR3 sequence (DNA): TGTGCCAGCTCACCACGTGGTCAGAAACGGGAGCAGTTCTTC. Residues: CASSPRGQKREQFF. Combining the CDR3 with reference TRBV18 and TRBJ2-1 gives the whole variable domain NAGVMQNPRHLVRRRGQEARLRCSPMKGHSHVYWYRQLPEEGLKFMVYLQKENIIDESGMPKERFSAEFPKEGPSILRIQQVVRGDSAAYFCASSPRGQKREQFFGPGTRLTVL.

This chain links TRBV7-2 with TRBJ2-1, with TRBD2 matching over 9 bases. The CDR3 runs 16 residues. The germline V gene encodes CDR1 SGHTA and CDR2 FQGNSA. J gave up 3 bases and V 6 bases, and 9 bases lay outside the gene matches. The CDR3 here is CASRTDLAGSYNEQFF. CDR3 DNA sequence: TGTGCCAGCAGAACAGACCTAGCGGGAAGCTACAATGAGCAGTTCTTC.

V usage is TRBV4-1 and J usage is TRBJ2-3; either TRBD1 or TRBD2 may supply D (6 bases each). Trimming took off 3 bases at V and 5 bases at J, with 24 bases between the two ends. Germline CDR1 reads MGHRA; CDR2 reads YSYEKL. The CDR3 has 18 residues. The CDR3 spells CASSQSPPGAHARDTQYF. As DNA, the CDR3 is TGCGCCAGCAGCCAGTCCCCACCGGGGGCCCACGCGAGAGATACGCAGTATTTT.